These T cell receptor beta chains were read from a single sample in a study of follicular helper T cells after annual influenza vaccination. The data were produced by immunoSEQ multiplex PCR, yet TCRdb's version contains in-frame clones alone and is incomplete. The table lists around 10,000 clones, roughly 80% of them singletons. Material: CXCR5+ CD38- circulating T follicular helper cells from blood, obtained on the day of influenza vaccination. The receptor set was obtained from an adult who received the influenza vaccine. CDR3s include the opening cysteine and the closing phenylalanine or tryptophan. Fields, in order: clone size, V gene, D gene, J gene, CDR3 protein, CDR3 DNA. A D gene is named only where the DNA matches it firmly. Rows may omit the clone size; those that give it use once, few, many or a size class.

.	TRBV27	.	TRBJ1-4	CASSARPREKLFF	TGTGCCAGCAGCGCTCGCCCCCGCGAAAAACTGTTTTTT
few	TRBV2	.	TRBJ2-7	CASSERATDYEQYF	TGTGCCAGCAGTGAGAGGGCGACAGACTACGAGCAGTACTTC
.	TRBV9	.	TRBJ2-2	CASSFGPRGNTGELFF	TGTGCCAGCAGCTTCGGTCCTAGAGGAAACACCGGGGAGCTGTTTTTT
.	TRBV7-2	.	TRBJ2-7	CASSLEGGSGYEQYF	TGTGCCAGCAGCTTAGAGGGGGGATCCGGTTACGAGCAGTACTTC
.	TRBV5-1	TRBD1	TRBJ2-6	CASSFGTGGRGANVLTF	TGCGCCAGCAGCTTCGGGACAGGGGGGCGAGGGGCCAACGTCCTGACTTTC
.	TRBV9	TRBD2	TRBJ2-2	CASSVRESRGRATGELFF	TGTGCCAGCAGCGTACGCGAGTCCCGCGGGAGAGCCACCGGGGAGCTGTTTTTT
.	TRBV4-3	.	TRBJ1-3	CASSQGLMNSGNTIYF	TGCGCCAGCAGCCAGGGACTCATGAACTCTGGAAACACCATATATTTT
.	TRBV30	TRBD2	TRBJ2-7	CAWMISGGYEQYF	TGTGCCTGGATGATCTCGGGGGGCTACGAGCAGTACTTC
.	TRBV27	TRBD2	TRBJ2-2	CASGLAETGELFF	TGTGCCTCCGGACTAGCGGAGACCGGGGAGCTGTTTTTT
.	TRBV30	.	TRBJ2-7	CAWRPPSFSYEQYF	TGTGCCTGGAGGCCCCCGTCTTTCTCCTACGAGCAGTACTTC
.	TRBV7-9	TRBD2	TRBJ2-3	CASSSPPGLVGTDTQYF	TGTGCCAGCAGCTCCCCGCCAGGACTAGTGGGCACAGATACGCAGTATTTT
.	TRBV10-1	TRBD1	TRBJ2-1	CASSGGTASSYNEQFF	TGCGCCAGCAGTGGGGGGACAGCGAGCTCCTACAATGAGCAGTTCTTC
few	TRBV30	TRBD1	TRBJ2-7	CAWSGKGAPGSYEQYF	TGTGCCTGGAGTGGGAAGGGGGCGCCCGGAAGCTACGAGCAGTACTTC
few	TRBV18	TRBD1	TRBJ1-4	CASSPPGQANEKLFF	TGTGCCAGCTCACCACCGGGACAGGCGAATGAAAAACTGTTTTTT
.	TRBV29-1	TRBD2	TRBJ2-1	CSVGTSGRTGEQFF	TGCAGCGTTGGGACTAGCGGGAGGACCGGTGAGCAGTTCTTC
.	TRBV19	TRBD1	TRBJ1-2	CASTGQGIDYGYTF	TGTGCCAGCACGGGACAGGGGATTGACTATGGCTACACCTTC
.	TRBV12-5	.	TRBJ2-1	CASGIDSNEQFF	TGTGCTAGTGGTATCGACAGCAATGAGCAGTTCTTC
few	TRBV11-2	.	TRBJ1-4	CATGSTTNEKLFF	TGTGCCACCGGCAGCACAACTAATGAAAAACTGTTTTTT
.	TRBV7-2	.	TRBJ1-5	CASSLGGRSNQPQHF	TGTGCCAGCAGCTTAGGGGGACGGAGCAATCAGCCCCAGCATTTT
.	TRBV29-1	.	TRBJ2-5	CSVVPGQTQYF	TGCAGCGTTGTGCCGGGCCAGACCCAGTACTTC
.	TRBV25-1	.	TRBJ2-7	CASSESGTKSSYEQYF	TGTGCCAGCAGTGAATCCGGTACCAAGAGCTCCTACGAGCAGTACTTC
.	TRBV6-6	TRBD2	TRBJ2-5	CASSTGLAGGQETQYF	TGTGCCAGCAGTACGGGACTAGCGGGAGGGCAAGAGACCCAGTACTTC
.	TRBV5-1	.	TRBJ2-2	CASSLSVPDTGELFF	TGCGCCAGCAGCTTGTCCGTACCGGACACCGGGGAGCTGTTTTTT
.	TRBV19	.	TRBJ1-5	CASSTTGSGAANQPQHF	TGTGCCAGTAGTACTACGGGATCAGGGGCCGCCAATCAGCCCCAGCATTTT
few	TRBV21-1	.	TRBJ1-6	CASSKGGQDLLLGEWNSPLHF	TGTGCCAGCAGCAAAGGAGGACAGGACTTGCTACTGGGCGAGTGGAATTCACCCCTCCACTTT
.	TRBV4-3	.	TRBJ1-1	CASSHVLGNTEAFF	TGCGCCAGCAGCCACGTACTGGGGAACACTGAAGCTTTCTTT
.	TRBV30	TRBD2	TRBJ2-2	CAMTSGRSGNTGELFF	TGTGCCATGACTAGCGGGAGGTCCGGAAACACCGGGGAGCTGTTTTTT
.	TRBV7-9	.	TRBJ2-3	CASSSPGLYTDTQYF	TGTGCCAGCAGTTCACCGGGACTTTACACAGATACGCAGTATTTT
.	TRBV9	.	TRBJ1-3	CASSVEHSHSGNTIYF	TGTGCCAGCAGCGTAGAGCACTCCCACTCTGGAAACACCATATATTTT
.	TRBV5-8	.	TRBJ2-6	CASKQRRGRRSGANVLTF	TGTGCCAGCAAGCAAAGGCGGGGACGGCGCTCTGGGGCCAACGTCCTGACTTTC
.	TRBV7-2	.	TRBJ2-2	CASSLTGRNGELFF	TGTGCCAGCAGCTTAACGGGGCGGAACGGGGAGCTGTTTTTT
.	TRBV9	.	TRBJ1-5	CASSVAGQPQHF	TGTGCCAGCAGCGTAGCCGGTCAGCCCCAGCATTTT
.	TRBV28	.	TRBJ1-1	CASSVAGGNTEAFF	TGTGCCAGCAGTGTAGCCGGGGGGAACACTGAAGCTTTCTTT
.	TRBV4-2	TRBD2	TRBJ2-1	CASSHRRAGEVDEQFF	TGTGCCAGCAGCCACAGGCGGGCGGGAGAGGTCGATGAGCAGTTCTTC
.	TRBV2	.	TRBJ2-3	CASSVEGRTDTQYF	TGTGCCAGCAGTGTGGAGGGGCGGACAGATACGCAGTATTTT
.	TRBV19	.	TRBJ1-5	CASSISALGAQPQHF	TGTGCCAGTAGTATCTCGGCCCTCGGGGCGCAGCCCCAGCATTTT
few	TRBV28	.	TRBJ2-1	CASSLPSRNNEQFF	TGTGCCAGCAGTTTACCTAGCCGAAACAATGAGCAGTTCTTC
few	TRBV7-9	.	TRBJ2-7	CASVQEFGSYEQYF	TGTGCCAGTGTACAGGAATTTGGATCCTACGAGCAGTACTTC
.	TRBV7-4	.	TRBJ1-2	CASSLASGTYGYTF	TGTGCCAGCAGCTTAGCCTCAGGGACCTATGGCTACACCTTC
.	TRBV5-1	.	TRBJ2-3	CASSLGRGTDTQYF	TGCGCCAGCAGCTTGGGCAGGGGTACAGATACGCAGTATTTT
.	TRBV19	.	TRBJ1-5	CASSIDAEDPSNQPQHF	TGTGCCAGTAGTATAGATGCGGAAGATCCTAGCAATCAGCCCCAGCATTTT
few	TRBV18	.	TRBJ1-6	CASSPGGFGSPLHF	TGTGCCAGCTCACCAGGGGGGTTCGGCTCACCCCTCCACTTT